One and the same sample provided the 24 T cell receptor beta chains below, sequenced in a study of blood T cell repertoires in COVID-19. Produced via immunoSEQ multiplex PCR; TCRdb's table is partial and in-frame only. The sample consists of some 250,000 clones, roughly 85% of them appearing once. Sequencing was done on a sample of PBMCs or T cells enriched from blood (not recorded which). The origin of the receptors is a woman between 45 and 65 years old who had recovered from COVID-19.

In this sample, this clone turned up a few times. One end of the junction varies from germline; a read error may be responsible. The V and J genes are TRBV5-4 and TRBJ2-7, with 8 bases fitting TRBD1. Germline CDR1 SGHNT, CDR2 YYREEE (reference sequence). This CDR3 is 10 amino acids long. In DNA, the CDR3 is TGTGCCAGCAGCTTGGGGGACAGGAGGTTC. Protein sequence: CASSLGDRRF.

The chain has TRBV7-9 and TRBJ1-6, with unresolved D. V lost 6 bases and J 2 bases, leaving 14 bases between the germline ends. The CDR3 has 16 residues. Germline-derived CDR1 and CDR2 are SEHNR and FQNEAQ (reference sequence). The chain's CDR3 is CASSLGERAYNSPLHF. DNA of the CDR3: TGTGCCAGCAGTCTTGGGGAGAGGGCCTATAATTCACCCCTCCACTTT.

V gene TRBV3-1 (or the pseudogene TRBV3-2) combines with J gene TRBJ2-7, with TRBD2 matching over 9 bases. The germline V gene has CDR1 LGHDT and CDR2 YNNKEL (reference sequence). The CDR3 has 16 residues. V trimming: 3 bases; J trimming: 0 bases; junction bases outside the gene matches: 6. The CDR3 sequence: CASSQYSGSTSYEQYF. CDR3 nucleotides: TGTGCCAGCAGCCAGTATAGCGGGAGTACCTCCTACGAGCAGTACTTC.

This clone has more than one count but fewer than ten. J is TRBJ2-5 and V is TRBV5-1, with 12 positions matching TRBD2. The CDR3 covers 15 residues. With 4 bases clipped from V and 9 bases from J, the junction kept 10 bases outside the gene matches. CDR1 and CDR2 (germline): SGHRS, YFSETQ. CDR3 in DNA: TGCGCCAGCAGCGAGACTAGCGGGGGCACGGGGGCCCAGTACTTC. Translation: CASSETSGGTGAQYF.

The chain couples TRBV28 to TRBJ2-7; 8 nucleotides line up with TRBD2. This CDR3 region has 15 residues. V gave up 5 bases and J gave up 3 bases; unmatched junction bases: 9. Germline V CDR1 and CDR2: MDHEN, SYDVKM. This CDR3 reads CASSPGGTGHYEQYF. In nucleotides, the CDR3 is TGTGCCAGCAGTCCGGGGGGGACTGGGCACTACGAGCAGTACTTC.

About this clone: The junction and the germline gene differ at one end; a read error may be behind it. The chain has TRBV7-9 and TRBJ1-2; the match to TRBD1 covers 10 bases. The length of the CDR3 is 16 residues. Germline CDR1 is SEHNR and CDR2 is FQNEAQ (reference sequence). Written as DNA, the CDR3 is TGTGCCAGCACCTTACCCGGGACAGGGGTTAACTATGGCTACACCTTC. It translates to CASTLPGTGVNYGYTF.

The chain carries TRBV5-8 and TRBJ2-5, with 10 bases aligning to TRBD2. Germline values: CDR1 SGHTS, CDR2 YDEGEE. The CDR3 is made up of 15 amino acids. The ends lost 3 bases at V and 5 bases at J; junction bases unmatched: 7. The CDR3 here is CASSSGLARGETQYF. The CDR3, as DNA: TGTGCCAGCAGCTCGGGACTAGCGAGGGGGGAGACCCAGTACTTC.

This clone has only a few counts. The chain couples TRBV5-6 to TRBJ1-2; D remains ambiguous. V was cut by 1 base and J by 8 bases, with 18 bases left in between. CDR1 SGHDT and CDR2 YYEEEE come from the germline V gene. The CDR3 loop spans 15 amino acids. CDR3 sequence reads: CASSLISSGKVGYTF. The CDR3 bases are TGTGCCAGCAGCTTGATCAGTTCCGGGAAGGTAGGCTACACCTTC.

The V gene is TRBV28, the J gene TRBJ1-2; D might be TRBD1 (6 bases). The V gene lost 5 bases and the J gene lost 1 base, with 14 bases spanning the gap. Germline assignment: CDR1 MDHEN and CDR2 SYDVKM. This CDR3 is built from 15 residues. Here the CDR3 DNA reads TGTGCCAGCAGTACTTACAGGGCAAGTAACTATGGCTACACCTTC. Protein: CASSTYRASNYGYTF.

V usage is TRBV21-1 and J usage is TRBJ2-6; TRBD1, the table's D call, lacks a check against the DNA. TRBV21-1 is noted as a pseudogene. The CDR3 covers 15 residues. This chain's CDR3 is CASSNDGTVEVFLTF. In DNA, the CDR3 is TGTGCCAGCAGCAACGATGGGACAGTTGAGGTCTTCCTGACTTTC.

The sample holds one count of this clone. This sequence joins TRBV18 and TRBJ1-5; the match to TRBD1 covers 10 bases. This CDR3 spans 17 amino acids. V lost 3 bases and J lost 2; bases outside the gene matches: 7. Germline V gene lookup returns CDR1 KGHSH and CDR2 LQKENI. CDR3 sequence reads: CASSPGTGAGGNQPQHF. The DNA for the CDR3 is TGTGCCAGCTCACCCGGGACAGGGGCAGGGGGCAATCAGCCCCAGCATTTT.

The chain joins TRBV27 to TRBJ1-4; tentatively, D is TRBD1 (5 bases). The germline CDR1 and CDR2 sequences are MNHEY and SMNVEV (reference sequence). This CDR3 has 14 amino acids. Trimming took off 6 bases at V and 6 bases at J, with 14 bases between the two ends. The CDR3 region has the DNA TGTGCCAGCAGGTCCGCGGGGCGTTATGAAAAACTGTTTTTT. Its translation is CASRSAGRYEKLFF.

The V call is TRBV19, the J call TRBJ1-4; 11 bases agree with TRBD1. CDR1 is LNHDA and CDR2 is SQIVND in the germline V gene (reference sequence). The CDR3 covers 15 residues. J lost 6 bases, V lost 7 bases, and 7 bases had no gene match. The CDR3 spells CASIGTGGGYEKLFF. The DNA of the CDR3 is TGTGCCAGTATCGGGACAGGGGGAGGTTATGAAAAACTGTTTTTT.

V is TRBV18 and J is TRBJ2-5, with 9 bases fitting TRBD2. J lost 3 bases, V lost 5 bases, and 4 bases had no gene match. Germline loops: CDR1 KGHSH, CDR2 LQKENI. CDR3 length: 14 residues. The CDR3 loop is CASSKTSGKETQYF. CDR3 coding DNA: TGTGCCAGCTCAAAGACTAGCGGAAAAGAGACCCAGTACTTC.

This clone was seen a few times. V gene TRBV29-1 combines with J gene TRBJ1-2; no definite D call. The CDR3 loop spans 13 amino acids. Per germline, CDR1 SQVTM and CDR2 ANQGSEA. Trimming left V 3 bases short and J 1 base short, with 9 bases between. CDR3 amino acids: CSVEAGFNYGYTF. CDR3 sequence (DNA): TGCAGCGTTGAGGCAGGATTTAACTATGGCTACACCTTC.

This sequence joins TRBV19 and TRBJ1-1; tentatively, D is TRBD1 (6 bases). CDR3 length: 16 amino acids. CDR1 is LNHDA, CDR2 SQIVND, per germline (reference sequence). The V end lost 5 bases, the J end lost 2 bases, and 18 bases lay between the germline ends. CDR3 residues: CASSARRGYRNTEAFF. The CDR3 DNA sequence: TGTGCCAGTAGTGCACGAAGGGGGTACCGCAACACTGAAGCTTTCTTT.

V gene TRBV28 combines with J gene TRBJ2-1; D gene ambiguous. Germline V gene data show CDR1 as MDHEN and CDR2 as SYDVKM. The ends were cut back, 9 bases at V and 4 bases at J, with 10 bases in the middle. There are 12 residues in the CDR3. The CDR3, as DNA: TGTGCCAGTACAGCAAATTACAATGAGCAGTTCTTC. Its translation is CASTANYNEQFF. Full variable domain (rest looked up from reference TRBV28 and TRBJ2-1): DVKVTQSSRYLVKRTGEKVFLECVQDMDHENMFWYRQDPGLGLRLIYFSYDVKMKEKGDIPEGYSVSREKKERFSLILESASTNQTSMYLCASTANYNEQFFGPGTRLTVL.

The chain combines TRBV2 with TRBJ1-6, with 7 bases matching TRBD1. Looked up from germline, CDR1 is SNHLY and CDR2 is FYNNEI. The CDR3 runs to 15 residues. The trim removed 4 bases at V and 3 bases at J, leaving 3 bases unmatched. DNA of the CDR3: TGTGCCAGCAGTGGACAGGGCTTCTATAATTCACCCCTCCACTTT. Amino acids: CASSGQGFYNSPLHF.

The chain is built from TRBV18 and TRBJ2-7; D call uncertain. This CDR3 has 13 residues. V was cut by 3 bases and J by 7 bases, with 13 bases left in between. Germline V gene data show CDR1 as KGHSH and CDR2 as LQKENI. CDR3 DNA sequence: TGTGCCAGCTCACCCGCCGCTGTGGCTGAGCAGTACTTC. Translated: CASSPAAVAEQYF.

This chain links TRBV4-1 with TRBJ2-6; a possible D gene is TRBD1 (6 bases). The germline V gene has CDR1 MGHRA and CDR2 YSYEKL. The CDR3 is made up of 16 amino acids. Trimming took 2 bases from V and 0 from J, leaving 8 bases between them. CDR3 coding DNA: TGCGCCAGCAGCCAAACAGGGCCCTCTGGGGCCAACGTCCTGACTTTC. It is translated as CASSQTGPSGANVLTF.

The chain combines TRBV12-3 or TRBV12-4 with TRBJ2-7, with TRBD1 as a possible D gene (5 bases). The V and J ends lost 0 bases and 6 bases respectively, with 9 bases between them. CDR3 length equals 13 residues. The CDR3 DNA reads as TGTGCCAGCAGTTTAGCGACAGACAGCGAGCAGTACTTC. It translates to CASSLATDSEQYF.

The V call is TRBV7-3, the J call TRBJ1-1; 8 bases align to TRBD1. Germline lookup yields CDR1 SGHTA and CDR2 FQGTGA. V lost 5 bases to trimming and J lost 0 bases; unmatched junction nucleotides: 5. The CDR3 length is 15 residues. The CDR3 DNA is TGTGCCAGCAGCCCAGGGGGCTTCATGAACACTGAAGCTTTCTTT. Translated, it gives CASSPGGFMNTEAFF.

The CDR3 loop is CASSLVGQGNTIYF. The CDR3 coding sequence is TGTGCCAGCAGCTTAGTGGGACAGGGAAACACCATATATTTT. V usage is TRBV7-8 and J usage is TRBJ1-3; 7 nucleotides match TRBD1. CDR1 and CDR2 (germline): SGHVS, FQNEAQ. The CDR3 loop spans 14 amino acids. V dropped 1 base and J dropped 4; count of bases not matched to a gene: 1.

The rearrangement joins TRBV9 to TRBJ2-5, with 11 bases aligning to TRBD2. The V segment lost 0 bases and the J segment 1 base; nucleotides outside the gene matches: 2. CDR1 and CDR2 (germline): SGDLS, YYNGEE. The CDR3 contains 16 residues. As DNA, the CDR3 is TGTGCCAGCAGCGTAGTGGGGACTAGCGGCCAAGAGACCCAGTACTTC. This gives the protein CASSVVGTSGQETQYF.